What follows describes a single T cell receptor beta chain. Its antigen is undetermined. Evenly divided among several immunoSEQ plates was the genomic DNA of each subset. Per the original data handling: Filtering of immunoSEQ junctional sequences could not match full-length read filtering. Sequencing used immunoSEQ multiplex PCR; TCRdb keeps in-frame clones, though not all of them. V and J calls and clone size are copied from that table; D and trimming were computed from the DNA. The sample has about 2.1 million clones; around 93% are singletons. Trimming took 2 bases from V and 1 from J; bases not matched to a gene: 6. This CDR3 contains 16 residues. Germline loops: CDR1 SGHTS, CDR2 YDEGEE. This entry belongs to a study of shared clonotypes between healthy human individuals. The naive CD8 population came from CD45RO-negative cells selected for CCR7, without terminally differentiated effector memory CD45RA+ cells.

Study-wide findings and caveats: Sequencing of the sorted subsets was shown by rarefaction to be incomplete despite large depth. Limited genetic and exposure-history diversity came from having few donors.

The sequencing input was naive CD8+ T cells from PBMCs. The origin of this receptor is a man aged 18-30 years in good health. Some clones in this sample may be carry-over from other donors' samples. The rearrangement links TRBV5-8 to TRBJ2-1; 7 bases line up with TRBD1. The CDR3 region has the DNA TGTGCCAGCAGCTTAGGGTGGACAGGATCCTACAATGAGCAGTTCTTC. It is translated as CASSLGWTGSYNEQFF.